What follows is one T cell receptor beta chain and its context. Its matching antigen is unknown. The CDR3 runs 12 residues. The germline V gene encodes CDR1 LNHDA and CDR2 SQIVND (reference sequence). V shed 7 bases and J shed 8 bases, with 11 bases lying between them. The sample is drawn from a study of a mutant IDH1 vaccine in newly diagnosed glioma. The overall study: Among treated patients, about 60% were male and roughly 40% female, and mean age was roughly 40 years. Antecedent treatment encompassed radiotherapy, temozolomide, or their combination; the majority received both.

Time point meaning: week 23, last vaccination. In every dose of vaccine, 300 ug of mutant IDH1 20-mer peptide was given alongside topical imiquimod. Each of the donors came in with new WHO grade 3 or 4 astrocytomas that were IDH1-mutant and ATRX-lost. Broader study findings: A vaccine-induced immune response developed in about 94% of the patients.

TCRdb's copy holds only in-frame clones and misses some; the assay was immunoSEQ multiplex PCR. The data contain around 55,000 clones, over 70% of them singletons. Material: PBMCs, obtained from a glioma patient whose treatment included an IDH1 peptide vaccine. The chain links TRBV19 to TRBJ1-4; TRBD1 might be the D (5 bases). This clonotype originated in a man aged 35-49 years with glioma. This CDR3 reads CASTQGGEKLFF. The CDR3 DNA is TGTGCCAGTACCCAGGGCGGCGAAAAACTGTTTTTT.